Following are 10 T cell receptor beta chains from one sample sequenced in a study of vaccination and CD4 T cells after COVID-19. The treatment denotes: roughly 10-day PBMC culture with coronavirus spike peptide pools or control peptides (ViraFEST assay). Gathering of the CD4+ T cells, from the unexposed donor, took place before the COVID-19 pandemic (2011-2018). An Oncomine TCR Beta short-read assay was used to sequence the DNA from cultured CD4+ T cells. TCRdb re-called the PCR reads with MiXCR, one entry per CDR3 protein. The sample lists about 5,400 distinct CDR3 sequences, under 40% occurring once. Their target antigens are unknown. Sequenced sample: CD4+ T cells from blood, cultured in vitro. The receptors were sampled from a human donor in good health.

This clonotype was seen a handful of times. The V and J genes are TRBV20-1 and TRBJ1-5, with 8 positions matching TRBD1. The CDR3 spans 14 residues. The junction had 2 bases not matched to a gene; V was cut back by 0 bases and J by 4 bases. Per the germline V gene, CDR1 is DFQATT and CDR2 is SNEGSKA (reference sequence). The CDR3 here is CSARDYRGNQPQHF. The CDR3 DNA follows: TGCAGTGCTAGAGATTACAGGGGGAATCAGCCCCAGCATTTT.

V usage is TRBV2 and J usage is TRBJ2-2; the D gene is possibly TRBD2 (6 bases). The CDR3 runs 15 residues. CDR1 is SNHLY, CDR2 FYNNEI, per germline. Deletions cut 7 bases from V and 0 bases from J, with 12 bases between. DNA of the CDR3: TGTGCCAGCACCCCCGGGAGAGCGAACACCGGGGAGCTGTTTTTT. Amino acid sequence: CASTPGRANTGELFF.

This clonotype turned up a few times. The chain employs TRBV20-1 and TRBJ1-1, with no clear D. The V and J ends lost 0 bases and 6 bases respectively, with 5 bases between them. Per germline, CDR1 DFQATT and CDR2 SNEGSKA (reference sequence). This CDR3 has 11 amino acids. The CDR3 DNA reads TGCAGTGCTAGAGATGCCCCTGAAGCTTTCTTT. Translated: CSARDAPEAFF.

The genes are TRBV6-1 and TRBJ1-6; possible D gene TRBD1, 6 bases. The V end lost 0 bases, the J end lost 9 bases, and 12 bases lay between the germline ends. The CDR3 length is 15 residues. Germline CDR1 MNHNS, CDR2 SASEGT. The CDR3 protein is CASSEAPQGSSPLHF. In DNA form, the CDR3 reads TGTGCCAGCAGTGAAGCGCCCCAGGGGTCTTCACCCCTCCACTTT.

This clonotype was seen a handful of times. The CDR3 DNA follows: TGTGCCAGCAGCTTGGGGGACAGGGAGTCACCCCTCCACTTT. Amino acids: CASSLGDRESPLHF. The chain links TRBV5-6 to TRBJ1-6, with 9 bases matching TRBD1. The CDR3 consists of 14 residues. V lost 0 bases to trimming and J lost 10 bases; unmatched junction nucleotides: 2. Germline CDR1 SGHDT, CDR2 YYEEEE.

The CDR3, as DNA: TGTGCCAGTAGTGAGGACGGGTACTCTGGAAACACCATATATTTT. It codes for CASSEDGYSGNTIYF. The chain links TRBV19 to TRBJ1-3; D remains ambiguous. CDR1 LNHDA and CDR2 SQIVND come from the germline V gene (reference sequence). Trimming took 5 bases from V and 0 from J, leaving 11 bases between them. The CDR3 covers 15 residues. The full variable domain, completed using reference TRBV19 and TRBJ1-3, is DGGITQSPKYLFRKEGQNVTLSCEQNLNHDAMYWYRQDPGQGLRLIYYSQIVNDFQKGDIAEGYSVSREKKESFPLTVTSAQKNPTAFYLCASSEDGYSGNTIYFGEGSWLTVV.

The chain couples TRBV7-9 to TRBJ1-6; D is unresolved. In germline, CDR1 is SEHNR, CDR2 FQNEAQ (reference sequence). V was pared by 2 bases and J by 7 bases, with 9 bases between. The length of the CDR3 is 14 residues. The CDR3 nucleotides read TGTGCCAGCAGCTTACGTTCCGACAATTCACCCCTCCACTTT. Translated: CASSLRSDNSPLHF.

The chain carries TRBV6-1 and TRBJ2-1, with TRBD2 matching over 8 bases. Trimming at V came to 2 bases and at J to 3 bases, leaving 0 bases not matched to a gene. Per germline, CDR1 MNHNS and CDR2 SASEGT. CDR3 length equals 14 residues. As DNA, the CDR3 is TGTGCCAGCAGTGAACTAGCGGGCTACAATGAGCAGTTCTTC. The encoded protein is CASSELAGYNEQFF.

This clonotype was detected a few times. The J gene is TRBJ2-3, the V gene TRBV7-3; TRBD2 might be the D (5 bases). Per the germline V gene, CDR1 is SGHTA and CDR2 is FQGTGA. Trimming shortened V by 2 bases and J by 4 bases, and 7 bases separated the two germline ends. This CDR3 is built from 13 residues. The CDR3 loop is CASSLGEPDTQYF. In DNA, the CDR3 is TGTGCCAGCAGCTTAGGGGAGCCAGATACGCAGTATTTT.

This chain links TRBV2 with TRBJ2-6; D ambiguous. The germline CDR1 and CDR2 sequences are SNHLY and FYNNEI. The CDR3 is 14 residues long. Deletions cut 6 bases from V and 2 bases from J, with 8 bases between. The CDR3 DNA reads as TGTGCCAGCAGGTCGGACGCTGGGGCCAACGTCCTGACTTTC. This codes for CASRSDAGANVLTF. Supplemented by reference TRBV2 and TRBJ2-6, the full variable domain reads EPEVTQTPSHQVTQMGQEVILRCVPISNHLYFYWYRQILGQKVEFLVSFYNNEISEKSEIFDDQFSVERPDGSNFTLKIRSTKLEDSAMYFCASRSDAGANVLTFGAGSRLTVL.